This passage covers 18 T cell receptor beta chains from one sample sequenced in a study of immune heterogeneity within non-small cell lung tumors. For each sample, template was 600 ng of bulk tumor genomic DNA. Widely spaced biopsies, several per primary tumor, were obtained at surgery. Curative surgery was performed on patients who had untreated, newly diagnosed non-small cell lung cancer. The TCR beta CDR3 region was amplified by multiplex PCR employing 32 V and 13 J primers. TCRdb redid the calling of the multiplex PCR reads with MiXCR, one entry per CDR3 protein. Of 13,000 to 15,000 distinct CDR3 sequences in the sample, under 30% were seen once. Material for sequencing was lung tumor tissue. All receptors come from a man aged 35-49 years with non-small cell lung cancer.

Comments on this clonotype: A much more abundant neighbour one base away suggests this may be a read error. This chain uses TRBV24-1 with TRBJ2-2; 7 bases map to TRBD1. This CDR3 comprises 16 residues. Per germline, CDR1 KGHDR and CDR2 SFDVKD. The CDR3 is CATSDSGTANTVELFF. Written as DNA, the CDR3 is TGTGCCACCAGTGATTCCGGGACAGCGAACACCGTGGAGCTGTTTTTT.

Only a few counts were recorded for this clonotype. The rearrangement uses TRBV6-1 and TRBJ1-2, with a tentative D call TRBD1 (6 bases). Trimming took off 2 bases at V and 3 bases at J, with 13 bases between the two ends. CDR3 length: 15 residues. Germline values: CDR1 MNHNS, CDR2 SASEGT. CDR3 in DNA: TGTGCCAGCAGTGAATGGGTGGAGGGGGACTATGGCTACACCTTC. It specifies CASSEWVEGDYGYTF.

This clonotype was counted ten times or more. The chain recombines TRBV6-6 with TRBJ2-2; TRBD2 agrees at 8 bases. The V and J ends lost 0 bases and 7 bases, in that order; junction bases with no gene match: 13. There are 18 residues in the CDR3. In germline, CDR1 is MNHNY, CDR2 SVGAGI (reference sequence). The CDR3 DNA follows: TGTGCCAGCAGTTACTCGATTCTGGCGGGAGGCCGCAGCGGGGAGCTGTTTTTT. It encodes CASSYSILAGGRSGELFF.

The chain couples TRBV5-4 to TRBJ2-7; 10 bases map to TRBD1. With V trimmed by 3 bases and J by 1 base, 4 bases remained unmatched. The CDR3 extends over 15 amino acids. Germline CDR1 reads SGHNT; CDR2 reads YYREEE (reference sequence). The CDR3 reads CASSSAGQGSYEQYF. The CDR3 coding sequence is TGTGCCAGCAGCTCGGCGGGACAGGGGTCCTACGAGCAGTACTTC.

This clonotype is judged medium-sized. The rearrangement joins TRBV10-2 to TRBJ1-5; a weak D match, TRBD1 (5 bases). This CDR3 has 16 amino acids. The V and J ends lost 2 bases and 0 bases respectively, with 11 bases between them. The germline CDR1 and CDR2 sequences are WSHSY and SAAADI. The CDR3 DNA sequence: TGCGCCAGCAGTGAGGCCCCAGGGAATAGCAATCAGCCCCAGCATTTT. Encoded protein: CASSEAPGNSNQPQHF.

Judged by abundance, this clonotype is medium-sized (0.01 to 0.1%). The chain links TRBV6-1 to TRBJ1-3, with unresolved D. Between the trimmed V and J ends, which lost 0 bases and 3 bases, there was a span of 12 bases. This CDR3 comprises 16 residues. Germline lookup yields CDR1 MNHNS and CDR2 SASEGT. CDR3 in DNA: TGTGCCAGCAGTGAAGCGAGCTCTTTGGGTGGAAACACCATATATTTT. Translation: CASSEASSLGGNTIYF.

Comment on this clonotype: A much larger clone is a single base away; this may be a read error. This chain uses TRBV27 with TRBJ1-5, with D possibly matching TRBD1 (6 bases). V was cut by 5 bases and J by 5 bases, with 16 bases left in between. The CDR3 contains 15 residues. Germline lookup yields CDR1 MNHEY and CDR2 SMNVEV (reference sequence). The CDR3 nucleotides read TGTGCCAGCAGTCTCCGTGGGACATCGGATCAGCCCCAGCATTTT. As protein: CASSLRGTSDQPQHF.

The sample holds many counts of this clonotype. V is TRBV6-1 and J is TRBJ2-2, with TRBD1 matching 9 bases. Germline CDR1 and CDR2: MNHNS and SASEGT. V shed 7 bases and J 3 bases; nucleotides not matched to a gene: 3. The CDR3 loop spans 14 amino acids. CDR3 nucleotides: TGTGCCAGCAAAAGGGACAGGGACACCGGGGAGCTGTTTTTT. Encoded protein: CASKRDRDTGELFF.

In its sample, this clonotype is medium-sized (0.01 to 0.1%). The chain carries TRBV11-3 and TRBJ2-1, with TRBD2 matching over 9 bases. The CDR3 spans 14 residues. CDR1 and CDR2 (germline): SGHNT, YENEEA. Losses at the gene ends were 7 bases for V and 6 bases for J; bases not matched to a gene: 7. CDR3: CASTPNSGSNEQFF. In DNA form, the CDR3 reads TGTGCCAGCACCCCTAATAGCGGGAGCAATGAGCAGTTCTTC.

This clonotype is labeled medium-sized. The V gene is TRBV6-1, the J gene TRBJ1-1; D is perhaps TRBD1 (5 bases). Trimming stripped 5 bases from V and 5 bases from J, with 21 bases between. This CDR3 contains 16 residues. Germline CDR1 MNHNS, CDR2 SASEGT. This chain's CDR3 is CASSRRTGTGKTEAFF. The CDR3 nucleotides read TGTGCCAGCAGTCGACGAACCGGGACTGGGAAGACTGAAGCTTTCTTT.

By share, this clonotype counts as medium-sized. This rearrangement joins TRBV24-1 to TRBJ2-3; TRBD2 agrees at 7 bases. V gave up 2 bases and J gave up 8 bases; unmatched junction bases: 0. The germline CDR1 and CDR2 sequences are KGHDR and SFDVKD. The CDR3 spans 12 residues. The DNA for the CDR3 is TGTGCCACCAGTGATTGGGGGGGTACGCAGTATTTT. It yields the protein CATSDWGGTQYF.

As concerns this clonotype: One base away lies a much larger clone, so this may be a sequencing read error. The V call is TRBV5-1, the J call TRBJ1-5; D perhaps matches TRBD1 (6 bases). The CDR3 contains 14 residues. Germline CDR1 and CDR2: SGHRS and YFSETQ. The CDR3 spells CDSSLDSADQPQHF. Written as DNA, the CDR3 is TGCGACAGCAGCTTGGACAGCGCCGATCAGCCCCAGCATTTT.

This clonotype rates as medium-sized (0.01 to 0.1%). The chain couples TRBV3-1 to TRBJ2-2; maybe TRBD2 (7 bases). The CDR3 runs to 18 residues. V lost 2 bases to trimming and J lost 2 bases, with 18 bases between them. The germline gives CDR1 LGHDT, CDR2 YNNKEL (reference sequence). The CDR3 spells CASSQWGLADFNTGELFF. The CDR3 nucleotides are TGTGCCAGCAGCCAATGGGGGCTAGCGGACTTTAACACCGGGGAGCTGTTTTTT.

Concerning this clonotype itself: A much larger clone differs from this one at a single base, so this may be a read error. The chain joins TRBV10-3 to TRBJ2-7; tentative D call: TRBD2 (6 bases). The CDR3 extends over 15 amino acids. Per germline, CDR1 ENHRY and CDR2 SYGVKD. The CDR3 spells CAIGDPGLSSYEQYF. DNA of the CDR3: TGTGCCATCGGTGACCCGGGACTTAGCTCCTACGAGCAGTACTTC.

The sample holds many counts of this clonotype. The V gene is TRBV6-1, the J gene TRBJ1-6, with 12 nucleotides matching TRBD1. With V trimmed by 5 bases and J by 6 bases, 11 bases remained unmatched. This CDR3 has 18 residues. The V gene's germline CDR1 is MNHNS and CDR2 SASEGT. The CDR3 DNA is TGTGCCAGCAGTCTAGACTCGGGACAGGGGGCTGTTAATTCACCCCTCCACTTT. Translating gives CASSLDSGQGAVNSPLHF.

Worth noting for this clonotype: A much more abundant neighbour one base away suggests this may be a read error. This chain connects TRBV6-2 or TRBV6-3 to TRBJ2-1; the D is unclear. Germline CDR1 and CDR2: MNHEY and SVGEGT. The CDR3 loop spans 13 amino acids. The CDR3: CASRGAYYNEEFF. DNA for the CDR3: TGTGCCAGCAGAGGCGCCTACTACAATGAGGAGTTCTTC.

At least ten counts were recorded for this clonotype. The chain combines TRBV24-1 with TRBJ2-1; the match to TRBD2 covers 7 bases. The CDR3 has 15 residues. The junction had 6 bases not matched to a gene; V was cut back by 8 bases and J by 0 bases. Germline CDR1 reads KGHDR; CDR2 reads SFDVKD. CDR3 DNA: TGTGCCACCAAGGCTAGCGGTAGCTCCTACAATGAGCAGTTCTTC. Its protein product is CATKASGSSYNEQFF.

The gene calls are TRBV7-9 and TRBJ2-1; D may be TRBD2 (5 bases). This CDR3 is built from 12 residues. Trimming cost V 2 bases and J 8 bases, with 7 bases left between them. The V gene's germline CDR1 is SEHNR and CDR2 FQNEAQ (reference sequence). CDR3 coding DNA: TGTGCCAGCAGCTTAAAGGGAGATGAGCAGTTCTTC. It specifies CASSLKGDEQFF. Using reference TRBV7-9 and TRBJ2-1 for the parts outside the CDR3, the full variable domain is DTGVSQNPRHKITKRGQNVTFRCDPISEHNRLYWYRQTLGQGPEFLTYFQNEAQLEKSRLLSDRFSAERPKGSFSTLEIQRTEQGDSAMYLCASSLKGDEQFFGPGTRLTVL.